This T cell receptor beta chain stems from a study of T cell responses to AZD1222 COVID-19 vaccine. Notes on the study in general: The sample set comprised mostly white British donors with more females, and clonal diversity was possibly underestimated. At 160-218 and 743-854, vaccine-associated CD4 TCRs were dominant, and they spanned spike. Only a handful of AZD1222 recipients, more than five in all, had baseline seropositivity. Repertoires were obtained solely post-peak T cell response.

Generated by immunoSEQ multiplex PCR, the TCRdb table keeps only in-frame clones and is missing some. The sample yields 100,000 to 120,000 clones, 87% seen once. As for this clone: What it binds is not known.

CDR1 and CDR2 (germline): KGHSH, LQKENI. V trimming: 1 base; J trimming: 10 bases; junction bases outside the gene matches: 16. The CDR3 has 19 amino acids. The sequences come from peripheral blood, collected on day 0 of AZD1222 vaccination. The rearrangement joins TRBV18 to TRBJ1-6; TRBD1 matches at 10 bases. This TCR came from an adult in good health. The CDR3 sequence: CASSPRGTGARRGGSPLHF. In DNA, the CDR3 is TGTGCCAGCTCACCACGCGGGACAGGGGCTCGGAGGGGAGGATCACCCCTCCACTTT.